Presented here are 16 T cell receptor beta chains from one specimen sequenced in a study of blood T cells in healthy people across ages (dated by TCRdb to the mid-2010s). Library preparation was by 5' RACE. This sample was sequenced with an Illumina HiSeq 2500. The second PCR ran for about 7 to 11 cycles and used a J-beta primer mix along with a sample-barcoded 5' primer. TCRdb reprocessed the public reads (quality trimming at Q25 with fastp, clone calling with MiXCR) and kept in-frame beta chains. Merged by CDR3 protein, the rows form single entries marked with the most common genes and DNA. The sample has 1.5 million to 2 million distinct CDR3 sequences on record, less than 50% of them singletons. The ten most abundant clones make up 2.1% of the sample. The sequenced sample was blood. These receptors originate from a woman aged 40-49 years in good health.

The genes are TRBV4-3 and TRBJ2-3, with 8 nucleotides matching TRBD2. V was pared by 2 bases and J by 2 bases, with 12 bases of the junction left unmatched. The CDR3 totals 18 residues. Per germline, CDR1 LGHNA and CDR2 YSLEER. In nucleotides, the CDR3 is TGCGCCAGCAGCCAACGACTGCCGAGCGGGGGCTCCACAGATACGCAGTATTTT. Its protein is CASSQRLPSGGSTDTQYF.

In DNA form, the CDR3 reads TGTGCCAGCACCCCGGGCGTGGCTAACTATGGCTACACCTTC. Protein: CASTPGVANYGYTF. J is TRBJ1-2 and V is TRBV13; no firm D call. Germline values: CDR1 PRHDT, CDR2 FYEKMQ (reference sequence). This CDR3 has 14 residues. Trimming shortened V by 7 bases and J by 0 bases, and 12 bases separated the two germline ends.

The chain uses TRBV5-1 and TRBJ1-2; D uncertain. CDR1 is SGHRS and CDR2 is YFSETQ in the germline V gene. V shed 1 base and J shed 1 base, with 5 bases lying between them. The CDR3 totals 13 residues. CDR3 nucleotides: TGCGCCAGCAGCTTGATGAGTAACTATGGCTACACCTTC. Encoded protein: CASSLMSNYGYTF.

In this sample, this clonotype turned up a few times. The chain couples TRBV10-3 to TRBJ2-5, with D unresolved. Trimming removed 5 bases from V and 4 bases from J, with 14 bases in between. Germline CDR1 reads ENHRY; CDR2 reads SYGVKD. The CDR3 is made up of 14 amino acids. The DNA for the CDR3 is TGTGCCATCAGTACGGGTCTGCAACTAGAGACCCAGTACTTC. Encoded protein: CAISTGLQLETQYF.

J is TRBJ2-1 and V is TRBV6-2 or TRBV6-3; the D is unclear. Germline loops: CDR1 MNHEY, CDR2 SVGEGT. The CDR3 spans 14 residues. V lost 0 bases and J lost 9, with 12 bases in between. The CDR3 sequence: CASSYSISGREQFF. The CDR3 DNA sequence: TGTGCCAGCAGTTACTCGATATCTGGCCGTGAGCAGTTCTTC.

The J gene is TRBJ2-1, the V gene TRBV4-2; TRBD2 aligns across 8 bases. J lost 0 bases, V lost 0 bases, and 7 bases had no gene match. The CDR3 contains 18 residues. Germline CDR1 and CDR2: LGHNA and YNFKEQ. The CDR3 loop is CASSQDGRAGASYNEQFF. CDR3 nucleotides: TGTGCCAGCAGCCAAGACGGGCGAGCGGGGGCCTCCTACAATGAGCAGTTCTTC.

The rearrangement links TRBV19 to TRBJ2-7, with TRBD1 as a possible D gene (5 bases). V was pared by 3 bases and J by 3 bases, with 12 bases between. Germline assignment: CDR1 LNHDA and CDR2 SQIVND (reference sequence). The CDR3 totals 14 residues. CDR3 residues: CASSITPDIYEQYF. The CDR3 nucleotides are TGTGCCAGTAGTATCACCCCGGACATCTACGAGCAGTACTTC.

The rearrangement joins TRBV6-2 or TRBV6-3 to TRBJ2-7; 7 nucleotides match TRBD2. Judging by the DNA end, TRBJ2-5 fits better; the J call may be wrong. The CDR3 totals 15 residues. Germline assignment: CDR1 MNHEY and CDR2 SVGEGT. The DNA for the CDR3 is TGTGCCAGCAGCCTCCTAGCGGACCTACAAGAGACCCAGTACTTC. Translating it yields CASSLLADLQETQYF.

This clonotype turned up a few times. The chain carries TRBV20-1 and TRBJ2-1; 8 nucleotides line up with TRBD1. The trim removed 3 bases at V and 4 bases at J, leaving 5 bases unmatched. CDR1 and CDR2 from the germline V gene are DFQATT and SNEGSKA (reference sequence). The CDR3 runs 14 residues. The CDR3 protein is CSARVDRGYNEQFF. The CDR3 region has the DNA TGCAGTGCTAGGGTTGACAGGGGATACAATGAGCAGTTCTTC.

This chain connects TRBV28 to TRBJ2-2, with D unclear. Trimming cost V 8 bases and J 3 bases, with 13 bases left between them. CDR1 and CDR2 (germline): MDHEN, SYDVKM. The CDR3 is 14 amino acids. The CDR3 reads CASVRRADTGELFF. For the CDR3, the DNA is TGTGCCAGCGTAAGAAGGGCTGACACCGGGGAGCTGTTTTTT.

Points on this clonotype: Sequence at one end of the junction differs from germline and may be a read error. The V gene is TRBV7-6, the J gene TRBJ2-4; 7 bases map to TRBD2. Gene TRBJ2-5 matches the end of the DNA better, so the J call may be wrong. The CDR3 runs 16 residues. Looked up from germline, CDR1 is SGHVS and CDR2 is FNYEAQ. CDR3 coding DNA: TGCGCCAGCAGAATTAGCTTTGGGGAGGGTCAAGAGACCCAGTACTTC. It encodes CASRISFGEGQETQYF.

This sequence joins TRBV28 and TRBJ1-6, with 9 bases identical to TRBD1. The CDR3 sequence is 16 residues long. Germline V gene sequence: CDR1 MDHEN, CDR2 SYDVKM. The J segment lost 8 bases and the V segment lost 2 bases, leaving 7 bases of the junction unmatched. Written as DNA, the CDR3 is TGTGCCAGCAGTTTACCCTGGACAGGGGAAGATTCACCCCTCCACTTT. Residues: CASSLPWTGEDSPLHF.

V is TRBV11-2 and J is TRBJ2-7; 7 bases map to TRBD2. J was trimmed by 7 bases and V by 4 bases; bases with no gene match: 13. The V gene's germline CDR1 is SGHAT and CDR2 FQNNGV. This CDR3 is 15 amino acids long. The CDR3 loop reads CASSYMTSLGNEQYF. The CDR3 DNA follows: TGTGCCAGCAGCTATATGACTAGCTTAGGCAATGAGCAGTACTTC. The whole variable domain, filled in from reference TRBV11-2 and TRBJ2-7, reads EAGVAQSPRYKIIEKRQSVAFWCNPISGHATLYWYQQILGQGPKLLIQFQNNGVVDDSQLPKDRFSAERLKGVDSTLKIQPAKLEDSAVYLCASSYMTSLGNEQYFGPGTRLTVT.

This clonotype appeared a few times. This chain connects TRBV7-2 to TRBJ2-1, with 7 bases that match TRBD2. Germline assignment: CDR1 SGHTA and CDR2 FQGNSA. The junction had 3 bases not matched to a gene; V was cut back by 1 base and J by 3 bases. This CDR3 region has 15 residues. This CDR3 is CASSLERGLYNEQFF. DNA of the CDR3: TGTGCCAGCAGCTTAGAGCGGGGACTCTACAATGAGCAGTTCTTC.

This clonotype was found a few times. The CDR3 DNA reads TGCAGTGCTGTCCGGGGAGGGGCCTACGAGCAGTACTTC. It translates to CSAVRGGAYEQYF. The rearrangement joins TRBV20-1 to TRBJ2-7; 7 bases are a match to TRBD2. Germline V CDR1 and CDR2: DFQATT, SNEGSKA (reference sequence). The V segment lost 5 bases and the J segment 2 bases; nucleotides outside the gene matches: 6. The CDR3 has 13 residues.

Only a few counts were recorded for this clonotype. This chain connects TRBV6-6 to TRBJ2-5; TRBD2 might be the D (5 bases). This CDR3 spans 15 amino acids. Trimming took 1 base from V and 2 from J, leaving 11 bases between them. Germline V gene data show CDR1 as MNHNY and CDR2 as SVGAGI (reference sequence). DNA for the CDR3: TGTGCCAGCAGTTACTTAGGGAGTCGTCAAGAGACCCAGTACTTC. It translates to CASSYLGSRQETQYF.